A selection of T cell receptor beta chains follows, all from one sample in a study of T cell changes during pregnancy in multiple sclerosis. Using immunoSEQ multiplex PCR, the repertoire was profiled, and TCRdb retains in-frame clones only, with some absent. The sample yields about 50,000 clones, about 92% seen once. The sample here was CD4+ T cells from peripheral blood mononuclear cells, taken in the third trimester of pregnancy. These receptors all stem from a female donor with multiple sclerosis, enrolled in a pregnancy study. CDR3s include the opening cysteine and the closing phenylalanine or tryptophan. D genes are given only for firm matches. The size of a clone is reported for some rows only, either as once, few or many, or as a class for expanded clones.

V	D	J	size	DNA	CDR3
TRBV9	.	TRBJ1-1	once	TGTGCCAGCAGCGTCGAATTGGGGAGGGGCACTGAAGCTTTCTTT	CASSVELGRGTEAFF
TRBV5-3	.	TRBJ1-4	once	TGTGCCAGAAGCATCTCCGATACAGGGAACTTTAATGAAAAACTGTTTTTT	CARSISDTGNFNEKLFF
TRBV6-6	TRBD1	TRBJ1-4	.	TGTGCCAGCAGCCCAGGGGACAGGGGGACTAATGAAAAACTGTTTTTT	CASSPGDRGTNEKLFF
TRBV15	.	TRBJ1-4	.	TGTGCCACCAGCAGAAGTCGGGGGGTGAATGAAAAACTGTTTTTT	CATSRSRGVNEKLFF
TRBV14	.	TRBJ1-4	once	TGTGCCAGCAGCCAAGGACTCCAGGGTTGGGAAAAACTGTTTTTT	CASSQGLQGWEKLFF
TRBV9	.	TRBJ2-7	.	TGTGCCAGCAGCGTAGTAGCAAGGCCTACCGTCTACGAGCAGTACTTC	CASSVVARPTVYEQYF
TRBV5-4	TRBD2	TRBJ2-5	.	TGTGCCAGCAGCCCCAGTCCTAGCGGGGGGGCAGTACAAGAGACCCAGTACTTC	CASSPSPSGGAVQETQYF
TRBV6-4	TRBD2	TRBJ2-1	once	TGTGCCAGCAGTGACCAGGTGACTAGCGGGAATGAGCAGTTCTTC	CASSDQVTSGNEQFF
TRBV19	TRBD1	TRBJ1-5	.	TGTGCCAGTAGTATTGGGGACAGGGCTGGGTATAGCAATCAGCCCCAGCATTTT	CASSIGDRAGYSNQPQHF
TRBV14	.	TRBJ1-2	.	TGTGCCAGCAGCCACAAACAGAGCTATGGCTACACCTTC	CASSHKQSYGYTF
TRBV11-3	.	TRBJ2-1	.	TGTGCCAGCAGCTTAGCGCTGGGGCTAGGGGAGCAGTTCTTC	CASSLALGLGEQFF
TRBV7-2	.	TRBJ2-1	.	TGTGCCAGCAGCGGCCCCAGGGAACACTCCTACAATGAGCAGTTCTTC	CASSGPREHSYNEQFF
TRBV6-5	TRBD1	TRBJ1-1	.	TGTGCCAGCAGTTATAACAGGGGAGGGAACACTGAAGCTTTCTTT	CASSYNRGGNTEAFF
TRBV5-1	TRBD2	TRBJ2-3	few	TGCGCCAGCAGCTTCCTCGGCGGGGGGGTGACAGATACGCAGTATTTT	CASSFLGGGVTDTQYF
TRBV7-8	.	TRBJ1-1	.	TGTGCCAGCAGCTTAGCGCGCGAGGGTTTGAGGACTGAAGCTTTCTTT	CASSLAREGLRTEAFF
TRBV27	.	TRBJ2-1	.	TGTGCCAGCAGTTTAATGGGCCTTAACACTTACAATGAGCAGTTCTTC	CASSLMGLNTYNEQFF
TRBV19	.	TRBJ1-5	.	TGTGCCAGTAGTATAGGGGCAGCCCATAGCAATCAGCCCCAGCATTTT	CASSIGAAHSNQPQHF
TRBV6-5	.	TRBJ2-7	.	TGTGCCAGCAGCTCAGGGGTCGGCGAGCAGTACTTC	CASSSGVGEQYF
TRBV18	.	TRBJ1-6	few	TGTGCCAGCTCCTCCGGGGTCCTAATTTCACCCCTCCACTTT	CASSSGVLISPLHF
TRBV6-5	TRBD1	TRBJ1-1	.	TGTGCCAGCAGGCTCCTGGGACAGGGAAAAGCTTTCTTT	CASRLLGQGKAFF
TRBV7-3	TRBD2	TRBJ2-3	.	TGTGCCAGCAGCCACCTTAGCGGCGGGGGGATCGATACGCAGTATTTT	CASSHLSGGGIDTQYF
TRBV7-9	TRBD1	TRBJ1-2	.	TGTGCCAGCAGCAGGACAGGGGCTGGTGATGGCTACACCTTC	CASSRTGAGDGYTF
TRBV9	.	TRBJ1-5	.	TGTGCCAGCAGCGTAGGGCGGTTCAATCAGCCCCAGCATTTT	CASSVGRFNQPQHF
TRBV5-4	.	TRBJ2-5	.	TGTGCCACCCAGGAGGGGGCGGAGACCCAGTACTTC	CATQEGAETQYF
TRBV4-3	.	TRBJ2-7	few	TGCGCCAGCAGCCAAGATCCGGTAGCGGCGCCCTACGAGCAGTACTTC	CASSQDPVAAPYEQYF
TRBV7-2	TRBD1	TRBJ1-2	once	TGTGCCAGCAGCTTCGACAGGGGGCTGCTTGGCTACACCTTC	CASSFDRGLLGYTF
TRBV6-1	.	TRBJ1-2	.	TGTGCCAGCATTAGGACAAGCAACTATGGCTACACCTTC	CASIRTSNYGYTF
TRBV5-4	TRBD2	TRBJ2-7	.	TGTGCCAGCAGCTTGGCGGCGGGGGAGACTTACGAGCAGTACTTC	CASSLAAGETYEQYF
TRBV27	TRBD1	TRBJ1-2	.	TGTGCCAGCAGTGACAGGGCGGGGAACTATGGCTACACCTTC	CASSDRAGNYGYTF
TRBV4-3	TRBD1	TRBJ2-4	once	TGCGCCAGCAGCCAAGAGACCGGGACAGGGGTCAAAAACATTCAGTACTTC	CASSQETGTGVKNIQYF
TRBV23-1	TRBD2	TRBJ2-7	.	TGCGCCAGCAGTCAATCGAGGGGAGGGGAGGGCGAGCAGTACTTC	CASSQSRGGEGEQYF
TRBV7-9	TRBD2	TRBJ2-5	.	TGTGCCAGCAGCTTACGGTCGGGGGGGCGAGAGACCCAGTACTTC	CASSLRSGGRETQYF
TRBV6-1	.	TRBJ2-1	once	TGTGCCAGCAGGATCAGGGTCGCCTACAATGAGCAGTTCTTC	CASRIRVAYNEQFF
TRBV14	TRBD1	TRBJ1-2	.	TGTGCCAGCAGCCAAGGAAACAGGGGACAGGGCTATGGCTACACCTTC	CASSQGNRGQGYGYTF
TRBV19	.	TRBJ1-4	.	TGTGCCTCCACGGGAGGGATTGGAGAAAAACTGTTTTTT	CASTGGIGEKLFF
TRBV5-4	TRBD1	TRBJ2-5	few	TGTGCCAGCAGCAGGGACAGGGGTGACAAGGGAGAGACCCAGTACTTC	CASSRDRGDKGETQYF
TRBV28	.	TRBJ2-5	.	TGTGCCGTGGGCCGGGGGTGGGAGACCCAGTACTTC	CAVGRGWETQYF
TRBV5-6	.	TRBJ1-5	once	TGTGCCAGCAGCTTTTGGCAGGAGGGCCCTCAGCCCCAGCATTTT	CASSFWQEGPQPQHF
TRBV6-5	TRBD2	TRBJ2-7	.	TGTGCCAGCAGAGTCCCGGGGGGGCTTAACGAGCAGTACTTC	CASRVPGGLNEQYF
TRBV6-5	.	TRBJ1-2	.	TGTGCCAGCAGTTACTCGAGGATCGGTGGTGGCTACACCTTC	CASSYSRIGGGYTF
TRBV7-6	.	TRBJ2-1	.	TGTGCCAGCAGCTTACGGGGGGCTCGCAATGAGCAGTTCTTC	CASSLRGARNEQFF
TRBV11-2	.	TRBJ1-2	.	TGTGCCAGCAGCTTTTTTGGGAGCTCCAACTATGGCTACACCTTC	CASSFFGSSNYGYTF
TRBV25-1	.	TRBJ1-1	.	TGTGCCAGCAGTCCTCCTAGGGGATTGAACACTGAAGCTTTCTTT	CASSPPRGLNTEAFF
TRBV5-5	.	TRBJ1-2	.	TGTGCCAGCAGCTCATACGCTGGGCAGGGCTATGGCTACACCTTC	CASSSYAGQGYGYTF
TRBV9	TRBD1	TRBJ2-5	.	TGTGCCAGCAGCGTAGACAGGGGGCGAGGTGAGACCCAGTACTTC	CASSVDRGRGETQYF
TRBV28	.	TRBJ1-2	.	TGTGCCAGCAGCATGGACAGTCCCTATGGCTACACCTTC	CASSMDSPYGYTF
TRBV10-2	.	TRBJ1-2	.	TGCGCCAGCAGTGAGTCCTCTTATGGCTACACCTTC	CASSESSYGYTF
TRBV6-1	TRBD1	TRBJ2-7	.	TGTGCCAGCGCCAGACAGGGTTCGGGCTACGAGCAGTACTTC	CASARQGSGYEQYF
TRBV5-4	.	TRBJ2-7	.	TGTGCCAGCAGCTTGCGGGGGGCGCCCTACGAGCAGTACTTC	CASSLRGAPYEQYF
TRBV10-3	TRBD1	TRBJ1-1	.	TGTGCCATCAGTGCTACCGGGACAGGGGTTAACACTGAAGCTTTCTTT	CAISATGTGVNTEAFF
TRBV12-5	.	TRBJ1-2	.	TGTGCTAGTGGTGGCCCGGGTGGAATGAGTGGCTACACCTTC	CASGGPGGMSGYTF
TRBV9	TRBD1	TRBJ1-2	.	TGTGCCAGCAGCGTGGGACAGGGTAACTATGGCTACACCTTC	CASSVGQGNYGYTF
TRBV6-1	.	TRBJ2-2	once	TGTGCCAGCAACTCCCCGGCGGTTAACACCGGGGAGCTGTTTTTT	CASNSPAVNTGELFF
TRBV18	.	TRBJ2-5	.	TGTGCCAGCTCAGTTCTAGAGTCCCAAGAGACCCAGTACTTC	CASSVLESQETQYF
TRBV19	TRBD1	TRBJ1-2	.	TGTGCCAGTAGTATAGCCCCCGGGACAGGGAGGTATGGCTACACCTTC	CASSIAPGTGRYGYTF